This T cell receptor (beta chain) was captured by sequencing in a study of T cells after yellow fever vaccination. Study at large: Fractions of limited cellularity were prepared by means of SMART-Seq v4 Ultra Low Input.

Study findings and constraints: Boosting was followed by the reappearance of most primary-vaccination clones (around 96% CD4, about 90% CD8). It was the secondary response that reached its peak faster, day 5 versus 15, but it was weaker.

Researchers made TCR cDNA using 5'RACE template switching, and this step added a universal primer site and UMIs. TCRdb reprocessed the 5' RACE reads via MiXCR and lists one record per CDR3 protein. The data contain 120,000 or so distinct CDR3 sequences, roughly 15% of them singletons. Trimming removed 5 bases from V and 7 bases from J, with 17 bases in between. The CDR3 totals 14 residues. This clonotype was seen a few times. Its cognate antigen is unknown. The clonotype comes from a man between 18 and 35 years old who received the YFV17D yellow fever vaccine. The sample here was CD8+ T cells sorted from PBMCs, taken 5 days after the yellow fever booster vaccination. The V gene is TRBV12-3 or TRBV12-4, the J gene TRBJ1-1; tentative D call: TRBD1 (5 bases). This CDR3 reads CASSSDLGVIEAFF. CDR3 in DNA: TGTGCCAGCAGTAGCGATTTGGGGGTTATTGAAGCTTTCTTT.